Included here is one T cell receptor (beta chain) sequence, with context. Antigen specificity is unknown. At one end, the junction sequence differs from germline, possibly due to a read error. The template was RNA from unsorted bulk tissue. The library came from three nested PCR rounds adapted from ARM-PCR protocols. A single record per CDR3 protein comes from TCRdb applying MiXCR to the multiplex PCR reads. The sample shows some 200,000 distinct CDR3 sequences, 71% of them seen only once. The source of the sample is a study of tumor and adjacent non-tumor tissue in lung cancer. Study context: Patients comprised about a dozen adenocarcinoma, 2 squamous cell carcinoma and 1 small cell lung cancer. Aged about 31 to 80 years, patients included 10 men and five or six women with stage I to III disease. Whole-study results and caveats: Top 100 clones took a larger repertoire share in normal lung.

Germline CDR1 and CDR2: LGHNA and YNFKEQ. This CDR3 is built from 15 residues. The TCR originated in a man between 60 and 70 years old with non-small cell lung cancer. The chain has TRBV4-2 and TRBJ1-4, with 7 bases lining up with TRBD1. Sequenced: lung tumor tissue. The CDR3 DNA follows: TGTGCCAGCAGCCCCACAGGGGTCGAGAATGAAAAACTGTTATTT. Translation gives CASSPTGVENEKLLF.